This TCR beta chain was identified during a study of blood T cell repertoires in COVID-19. The repertoire was sequenced with immunoSEQ multiplex PCR; TCRdb's copy has only in-frame clones and lacks some. Of 130,000 or so clones listed, 80% to 90% were seen once; the top ten hold roughly 2.5%. Germline assignment: CDR1 SGHTA and CDR2 FQGNSA. There are 17 residues in the CDR3. V lost 2 bases to trimming and J lost 2 bases, with 17 bases between them. Material: peripheral blood. This receptor was identified in a man in his fifties or sixties with active COVID-19. V usage is TRBV7-2 and J usage is TRBJ2-3; tentatively, D is TRBD2 (6 bases). CDR3 amino acids: CASSLTYRGTYTDTQYF. The DNA for the CDR3 is TGTGCCAGCAGCTTAACTTATCGGGGGACTTACACAGATACGCAGTATTTT. Supplemented by reference TRBV7-2 and TRBJ2-3, the full variable domain reads GAGVSQSPSNKVTEKGKDVELRCDPISGHTALYWYRQSLGQGLEFLIYFQGNSAPDKSGLPSDRFSAERTGGSVSTLTIQRTQQEDSAVYLCASSLTYRGTYTDTQYFGPGTRLTVL.